Listed here are 9 T cell receptor beta chains from one sample, sequenced in a study of T cell responses to AZD1222 COVID-19 vaccine. Sequencing used immunoSEQ multiplex PCR; TCRdb keeps in-frame clones, though not all of them. The data hold 150,000 or so clones, with 88% observed a single time. The sequenced sample was peripheral blood, obtained on day 0 of AZD1222 vaccination. These TCRs come from an adult in good health.

This clone was observed a single time. The genes are TRBV6-5 and TRBJ1-5; the D gene is possibly TRBD1 (5 bases). CDR1 is MNHEY and CDR2 is SVGAGI in the germline V gene. Trimming pared 5 bases from V and 3 bases from J, leaving 14 bases between. The CDR3 consists of 15 residues. Here the CDR3 DNA reads TGTGCCAGCAGTCGCTCAGGGTTTCCCAATCAGCCCCAGCATTTT. Its translation: CASSRSGFPNQPQHF.

The V gene is TRBV19, the J gene TRBJ1-1; D remains ambiguous. V dropped 2 bases and J dropped 7 bases, with 11 bases sitting between them. This CDR3 has 13 amino acids. Germline V CDR1 and CDR2: LNHDA, SQIVND (reference sequence). The CDR3 is CASSILRKSEAFF. DNA of the CDR3: TGTGCCAGTAGTATACTCAGGAAAAGTGAAGCTTTCTTT.

This clone was counted once. The V and J genes are TRBV7-2 and TRBJ1-5; no clear D gene. CDR3 size: 14 residues. V was pared by 5 bases and J by 3 bases, with 11 bases between. Germline assignment: CDR1 SGHTA and CDR2 FQGNSA. The CDR3 DNA reads TGTGCCAGCAGCCAGGACGGAATCAATCAGCCCCAGCATTTT. The encoded protein is CASSQDGINQPQHF.

This rearrangement joins TRBV27 to TRBJ2-7; 7 nucleotides line up with TRBD2. The trim removed 5 bases at V and 1 base at J, leaving 11 bases unmatched. Germline assignment: CDR1 MNHEY and CDR2 SMNVEV (reference sequence). The CDR3 extends over 16 amino acids. Here the CDR3 DNA reads TGTGCCAGCAGTCCCCTGGGAGGGCCCGATTCCTACGAGCAGTACTTC. Translation: CASSPLGGPDSYEQYF.

V and J are TRBV20-1 and TRBJ1-5; D might be TRBD1 (6 bases). This CDR3 has 14 residues. The germline V gene has CDR1 DFQATT and CDR2 SNEGSKA (reference sequence). Trimming pared 3 bases from V and 6 bases from J, leaving 15 bases between. The CDR3 loop is CSASTTGRSQPQHF. For the CDR3, the DNA is TGCAGTGCTAGTACCACAGGGCGTAGTCAGCCCCAGCATTTT.

The V and J genes are TRBV7-3 and TRBJ2-6, with D possibly matching TRBD2 (5 bases). The CDR3 spans 16 residues. CDR1 and CDR2 (germline): SGHTA, FQGTGA. V was shortened by 2 bases and J by 0 bases, with 8 bases between the two germline ends. The CDR3 region is CASSLEGNSGANVLTF. CDR3 DNA: TGTGCCAGCAGCTTAGAGGGTAACTCTGGGGCCAACGTCCTGACTTTC. The whole variable domain, remainder taken from reference TRBV7-3 and TRBJ2-6, is GAGVSQTPSNKVTEKGKYVELRCDPISGHTALYWYRQSLGQGPEFLIYFQGTGAADDSGLPNDRFFAVRPEGSVSTLKIQRTERGDSAVYLCASSLEGNSGANVLTFGAGSRLTVL.

The genes are TRBV4-3 and TRBJ1-4, with D possibly TRBD1 on 6 matching bases. The V and J ends lost 1 base and 8 bases respectively, with 14 bases between them. Germline assignment: CDR1 LGHNA and CDR2 YSLEER. The CDR3 totals 15 residues. As DNA, the CDR3 is TGCGCCAGCAGCCAAGGAACGGGGGCAGGAGAAAAACTGTTTTTT. It is translated as CASSQGTGAGEKLFF.

The chain links TRBV27 to TRBJ1-1, with D maybe TRBD1 (5 bases). The CDR3 contains 16 residues. Germline loops: CDR1 MNHEY, CDR2 SMNVEV (reference sequence). With 4 bases removed from V and 0 bases from J, the gap between germline ends came to 15 bases. The CDR3 spells CASSSPGPFMNTEAFF. CDR3 coding DNA: TGTGCCAGCAGTTCGCCGGGACCTTTTATGAACACTGAAGCTTTCTTT.

The V and J genes are TRBV18 and TRBJ1-1; 9 nucleotides match TRBD1. Unmatched junction bases numbered 4, after V lost 4 bases and J lost 7 bases. The CDR3 is 13 residues long. Looked up from germline, CDR1 is KGHSH and CDR2 is LQKENI. In DNA, the CDR3 is TGTGCCAGCTCACTAGGGACAGGGAATGAAGCTTTCTTT. This gives the protein CASSLGTGNEAFF.